The clone carrying this T cell receptor beta chain came up many times. This record comes from a study of neurological immune-mediated disorders. Trimming at V came to 7 bases and at J to 0 bases, leaving 5 bases not matched to a gene. The CDR3 is 14 amino acids. Germline CDR1 and CDR2: SQVTM and ANQGSEA. cDNA was made by 5'RACE with 10-nucleotide random UMIs. One entry per CDR3 protein results from TCRdb running MiXCR on the 5' RACE reads. Here the sample spans roughly 30,000 distinct CDR3 sequences, approximately 4.4% being singletons. The rearrangement joins TRBV29-1 to TRBJ1-1; 10 positions match TRBD1. The receptor's source is a man between 18 and 35 years old in good health. Sequencing was performed on PBMCs. The CDR3 loop is CSASGTGVNTEAFF. The CDR3 region has the DNA TGCAGCGCGTCCGGGACAGGGGTGAACACTGAAGCTTTCTTT.